This T cell receptor beta chain came from a study of T cells after yellow fever vaccination. Study as a whole: Tscm, CM, EM and EMRA memory subsets were sorted by CD3, CD45RA, CCR7 and CD95.

Points from the study as a whole: There was a small share of clonotypes that showed up in both the CD4 and CD8 compartments. Clones from primary vaccination mostly reappeared after the booster (approximately 96% CD4, over 85% CD8).

TCRdb independently ran MiXCR on the 5' RACE reads; one entry per CDR3 protein. The sample contains tens of thousands of distinct CDR3 sequences, roughly 3.2% of which appear only once. This clonotype was observed many times. The CDR3 length is 12 residues. V was shortened by 3 bases and J by 2 bases, with 5 bases between the two germline ends. Per the germline V gene, CDR1 is LGHDT and CDR2 is YNNKEL (reference sequence). The sample consisted of PBMCs, either bulk or a sorted T-cell subset (CD4+, CD8+, memory, or dextramer-sorted; not recorded which), taken 35 to 50 days after the first yellow fever vaccination. The rearrangement uses TRBV3-1 and TRBJ2-7; D unclear. The TCR comes from a man aged 18 to 29 who received the YFV17D yellow fever vaccine. CDR3 amino acids: CASSHAAYEQYF. The CDR3 DNA reads TGTGCCAGCAGCCACGCCGCCTACGAGCAGTACTTC.